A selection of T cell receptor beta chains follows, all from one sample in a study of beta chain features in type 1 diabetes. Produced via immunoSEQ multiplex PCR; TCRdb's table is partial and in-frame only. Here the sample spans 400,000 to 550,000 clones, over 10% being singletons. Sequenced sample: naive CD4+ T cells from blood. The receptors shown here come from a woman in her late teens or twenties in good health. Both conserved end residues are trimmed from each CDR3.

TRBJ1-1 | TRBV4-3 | ASSQVSSMGTEAF
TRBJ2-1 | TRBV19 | ASSIVIRTGAYNEQF
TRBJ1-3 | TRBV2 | ASSGGGGNTIY
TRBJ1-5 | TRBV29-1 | SALTGSNQPQH
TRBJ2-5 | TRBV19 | ASSIEPHRGMRETQY
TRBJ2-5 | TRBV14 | ASAASSWRGSQY
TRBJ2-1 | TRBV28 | ASSVPGTYNEQF
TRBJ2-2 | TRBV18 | ASSSLENTGELF
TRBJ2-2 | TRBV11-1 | ASSKLAENTGELF
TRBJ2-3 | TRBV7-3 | ASSLYRADTQY
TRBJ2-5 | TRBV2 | ASKSGTAQETQY
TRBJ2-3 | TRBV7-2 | ASSRSDTQY
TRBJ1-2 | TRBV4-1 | ASSQPGLLAGYT
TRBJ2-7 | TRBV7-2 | ASSLYVGEQY
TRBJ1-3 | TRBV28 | AIMTAGNTIY
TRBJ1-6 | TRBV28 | ASSRVSYNSPLH
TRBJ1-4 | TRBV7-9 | ASSLGRPATNEKLF
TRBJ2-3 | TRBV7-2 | ASSLKLGSTDTQY
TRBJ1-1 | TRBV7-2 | AGGTLNTEAF
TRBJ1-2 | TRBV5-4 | ASSSPGQGVNGYT
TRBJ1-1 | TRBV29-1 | SVGRSTGNTEAF
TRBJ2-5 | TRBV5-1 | ASSLARLDQETQY
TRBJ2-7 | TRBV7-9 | ASSPDRVPYYEQY
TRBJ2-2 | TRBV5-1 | ASSLEVSGELF
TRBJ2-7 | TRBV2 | ASSARGDYVSYEQY
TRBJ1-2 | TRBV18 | ASSPPQYYGYT
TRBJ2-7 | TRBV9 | ASSVIPRANNEQY
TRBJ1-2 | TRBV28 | ASSPRGDGYT
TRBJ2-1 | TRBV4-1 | ASRRLAGALSTEQF
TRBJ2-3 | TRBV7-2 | ASSLVLTDTQY
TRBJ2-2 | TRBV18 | ASSPQDRAGELF
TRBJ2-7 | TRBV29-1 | SVNPGLVDYEQY
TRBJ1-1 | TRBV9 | ASSVGGQLNTEAF
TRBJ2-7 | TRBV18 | ASSPLGQGSDEQY
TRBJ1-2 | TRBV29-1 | SGYREANYGYT
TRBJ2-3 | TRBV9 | ASSADSLDTQY
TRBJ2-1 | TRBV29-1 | SARLGGYNEQF
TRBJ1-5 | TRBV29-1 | SVGGGDRPQH
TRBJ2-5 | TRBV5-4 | ASSPQGVLTAQY
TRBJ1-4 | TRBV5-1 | ASSPGQGLATNEKLF
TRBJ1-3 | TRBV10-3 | AISDPGQPSGNTIY
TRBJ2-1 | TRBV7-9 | ASSERTTSGGQF
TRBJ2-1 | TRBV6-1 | ASRLSSYNEQF
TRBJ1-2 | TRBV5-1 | ASSLDAGPFGYT
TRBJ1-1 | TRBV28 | ASSLHTGNTEAF
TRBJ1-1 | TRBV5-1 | ASSLTSGHMNTEAF
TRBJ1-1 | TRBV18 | ASSPPLRGRENTEAF
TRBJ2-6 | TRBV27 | ASSFSSGANVLT
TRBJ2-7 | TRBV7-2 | ASSLRSGSYSYEQY
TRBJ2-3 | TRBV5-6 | ASSLESGSSDTQY
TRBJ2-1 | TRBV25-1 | ASSEAGSPYNEQF
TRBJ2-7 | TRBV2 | ASSTGTGLYEQY
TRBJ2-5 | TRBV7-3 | ASSFGVRETQY
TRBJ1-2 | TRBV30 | ALRTEAYGYT